The sequence of this TCR beta chain was determined in a study of T-cell memory formation after mild COVID-19. As for the study in general: The study found TCR clusters largely donor specific. Study-level findings and limits: Later expanders leaned CD4+, whereas day 15 to 85 contracting clones were balanced CD4/CD8. The CD4+ clones that contracted clustered mainly within CM and EM, and the CD8+ clones concentrated in EMRA. Memory sampled before infection contained some responding clones, suggesting cross-reactive memory joined.

TCRdb re-called the 5' RACE reads through MiXCR, storing one row per CDR3 protein. The table has fewer than 450,000 distinct CDR3 sequences, 20% to 25% seen once. The CDR3 runs to 14 residues. Trimming at V came to 6 bases and at J to 7 bases, leaving 6 bases not matched to a gene. Germline V CDR1 and CDR2: MNHEY, SMNVEV (reference sequence). In regard to this clonotype: What it recognizes is unknown.

This receptor was taken from an adult woman who had mild COVID-19 (a few samples of this study predate the infection). Cell type and time point are not known. Source material: PBMCs or a T cell subset sorted from them (not recorded which). The J gene is TRBJ1-4, the V gene TRBV27, with 9 bases matching TRBD1. CDR3 sequence (DNA): TGTGCCAGCAGCCGTACAGGGGGCGGTGAAAAACTGTTTTTT. Amino acid sequence: CASSRTGGGEKLFF.